This T cell receptor (beta chain) was identified in a study of blood T cell repertoires in COVID-19. Study-wide context: The study drew acute and convalescent COVID-19 samples from the United States, Italy and Spain. Sources were T cells, B-cell-depleted T cells, or PBMCs; the material itself was cDNA or gDNA.

As handled by the study authors: Researchers report that nucleated cell counts were estimated from reference gene primer amplification. Data came from immunoSEQ multiplex PCR; TCRdb stores just in-frame clones and leaves some out. V, J and clone size are those of that table, while D and trimming were read from the DNA. In the table there are 300,000 to 450,000 clones, around 87% of which are singletons. The sequenced sample consisted of peripheral blood. The receptor comes from a human donor in a cohort sampled during active COVID-19.

CDR3 in amino acids: CSAYRGYGYTF. The CDR3 bases are TGCAGTGCCTACCGGGGTTATGGCTACACCTTC. The V gene is TRBV20-1, the J gene TRBJ1-2; D is ambiguous. The CDR3 is 11 residues long. Germline loops: CDR1 DFQATT, CDR2 SNEGSKA (reference sequence). Trimming removed 6 bases at V and 5 bases at J, with 10 bases between.